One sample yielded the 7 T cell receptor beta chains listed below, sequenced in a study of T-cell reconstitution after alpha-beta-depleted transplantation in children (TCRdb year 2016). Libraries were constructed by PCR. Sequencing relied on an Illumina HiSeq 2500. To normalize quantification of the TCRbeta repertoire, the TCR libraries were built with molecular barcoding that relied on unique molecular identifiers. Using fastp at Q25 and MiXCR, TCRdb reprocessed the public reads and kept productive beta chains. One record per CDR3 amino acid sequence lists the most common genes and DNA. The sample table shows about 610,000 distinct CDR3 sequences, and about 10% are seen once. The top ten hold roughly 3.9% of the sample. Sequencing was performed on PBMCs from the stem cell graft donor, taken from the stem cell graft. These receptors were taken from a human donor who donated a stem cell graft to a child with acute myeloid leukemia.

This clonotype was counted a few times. The CDR3, as DNA: TGTGCCAGCAGTCACCGGGACTACCCCTCCTACAATGAGCAGTTCTTC. It encodes CASSHRDYPSYNEQFF. The rearrangement uses TRBV6-5 and TRBJ2-1; 7 bases line up with TRBD2. Trimming at V came to 5 bases and at J to 0 bases, leaving 7 bases not matched to a gene. From germline, CDR1 is MNHEY and CDR2 SVGAGI. This CDR3 spans 16 amino acids.

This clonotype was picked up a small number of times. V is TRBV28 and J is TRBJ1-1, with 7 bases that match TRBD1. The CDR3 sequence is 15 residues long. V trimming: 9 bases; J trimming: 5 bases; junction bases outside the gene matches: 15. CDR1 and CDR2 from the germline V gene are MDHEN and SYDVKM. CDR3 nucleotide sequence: TGTGCCAGTGGCGGTTTCGACAGGGCAGGGACTGAAGCTTTCTTT. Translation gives CASGGFDRAGTEAFF.

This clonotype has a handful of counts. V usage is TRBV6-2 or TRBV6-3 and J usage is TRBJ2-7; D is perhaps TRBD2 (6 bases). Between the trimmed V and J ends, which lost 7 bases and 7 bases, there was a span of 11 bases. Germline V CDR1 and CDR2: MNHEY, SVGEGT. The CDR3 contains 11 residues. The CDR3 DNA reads TGTGCCAGCACCCACGCGGGGGAGCAGTACTTC. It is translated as CASTHAGEQYF.

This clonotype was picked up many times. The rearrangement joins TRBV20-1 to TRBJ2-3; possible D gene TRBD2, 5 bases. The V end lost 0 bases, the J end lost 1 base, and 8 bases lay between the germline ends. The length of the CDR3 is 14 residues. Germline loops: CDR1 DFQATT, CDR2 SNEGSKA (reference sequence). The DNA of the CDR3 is TGCAGTGCTAGAGAAGGACTTCGCACAGATACGCAGTATTTT. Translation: CSAREGLRTDTQYF.

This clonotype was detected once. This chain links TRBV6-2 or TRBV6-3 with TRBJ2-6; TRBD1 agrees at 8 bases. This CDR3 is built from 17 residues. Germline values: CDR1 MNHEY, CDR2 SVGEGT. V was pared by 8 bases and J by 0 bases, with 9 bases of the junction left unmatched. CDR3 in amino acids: CASCSGQGSSGANVLTF. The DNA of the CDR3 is TGTGCCAGCTGCTCAGGACAGGGAAGCTCTGGGGCCAACGTCCTGACTTTC.

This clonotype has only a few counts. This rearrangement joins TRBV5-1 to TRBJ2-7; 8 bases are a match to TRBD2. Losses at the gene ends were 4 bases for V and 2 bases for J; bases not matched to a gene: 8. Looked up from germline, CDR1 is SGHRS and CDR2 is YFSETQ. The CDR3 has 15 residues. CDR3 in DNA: TGCGCCAGCAGCCCTCTTAGCGGGGAGACCTACGAGCAGTACTTC. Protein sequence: CASSPLSGETYEQYF.

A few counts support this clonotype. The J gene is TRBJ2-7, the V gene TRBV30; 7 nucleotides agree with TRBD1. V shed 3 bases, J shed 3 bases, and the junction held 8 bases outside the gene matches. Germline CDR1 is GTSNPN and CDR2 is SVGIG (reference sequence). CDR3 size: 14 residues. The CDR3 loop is CAWRKDRSGYEQYF. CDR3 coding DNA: TGTGCCTGGAGAAAGGACAGGTCCGGCTACGAGCAGTACTTC.